This T cell receptor (beta chain) was captured by sequencing in a study of human T cells and chemical hapten exposure. Study-wide results and caveats: Relative to control repertoires, expanded TCRs gave rise to significantly more large CDR3 similarity clusters. Following DPC sensitization, TCRs present above 1 in 1000 frequency showed no change.

In TCRdb, the RACE reads were re-called with MiXCR into one record per CDR3 protein. This sample carries approximately 50,000 distinct CDR3 sequences, approximately 9.6% of them seen once, and the ten largest clones take roughly 9%. This CDR3 spans 13 amino acids. CDR1 is MRHNA and CDR2 is SNTAGT in the germline V gene. V was cut by 5 bases and J by 7 bases, with 11 bases left in between. Turning to this clonotype: The antigen is not known.

Described time point: pre-sensitization, week 0. Noted treatment: therapeutic diphenylcyclopropenone sensitization with weekly scalp DPC. Extraction of total RNA was performed on unfractionated whole blood. V gene TRBV6-4 combines with J gene TRBJ1-4, with a tentative D call TRBD1 (5 bases). The sample consisted of whole blood, taken in connection with sensitization to the hapten diphenylcyclopropenone (DPC). The TCR comes from a woman in her twenties or thirties with alopecia areata. Some clones in this sample may be carry-over from other donors' samples. The CDR3 reads CASSRERGEKLFF. CDR3 coding DNA: TGTGCCAGCAGTAGGGAGAGGGGTGAAAAACTGTTTTTT.